This passage covers 27 T cell receptor beta chains from one sample sequenced in a study of blood T cell repertoires in COVID-19. Measured with immunoSEQ multiplex PCR; TCRdb has only the in-frame clones, and not every one. Of some 150,000 clones in the sample, approximately 78% were seen once. Source material: peripheral blood. These receptors all stem from a woman aged 80 or over with acute or convalescent COVID-19.

In DNA, the CDR3 is TGTGCCAGCAGCCCGGGGACAGGGTTAAAAGCTTTCTTT. Translated: CASSPGTGLKAFF. This sequence joins TRBV7-3 and TRBJ1-1; 9 nucleotides align to TRBD1. CDR1 and CDR2 from the germline V gene are SGHTA and FQGTGA. Unmatched junction bases numbered 7, after V lost 5 bases and J lost 9 bases. The CDR3 consists of 13 residues. Full variable domain (outside the CDR3, taken from reference TRBV7-3 and TRBJ1-1): GAGVSQTPSNKVTEKGKYVELRCDPISGHTALYWYRQSLGQGPEFLIYFQGTGAADDSGLPNDRFFAVRPEGSVSTLKIQRTERGDSAVYLCASSPGTGLKAFFGQGTRLTVV.

The rearrangement links TRBV5-4 to TRBJ2-5; weak D call: TRBD2 (7 bases). Germline V gives CDR1 SGHNT, CDR2 YYREEE (reference sequence). The CDR3 length is 15 residues. V was pared by 3 bases and J by 5 bases, with 17 bases between. CDR3 amino acids: CASSSPAGAGETQYF. The CDR3 bases are TGTGCCAGCAGCTCGCCGGCGGGGGCAGGTGAGACCCAGTACTTC.

The chain carries TRBV28 and TRBJ2-6; D may be TRBD1 (6 bases). This CDR3 contains 16 residues. Germline CDR1 MDHEN, CDR2 SYDVKM. V was pared by 6 bases and J by 0 bases, with 12 bases between. In DNA form, the CDR3 reads TGTGCCAGCAGCCACAGGGTCTCCTCTGGGGCCAACGTCCTGACTTTC. This sequence encodes CASSHRVSSGANVLTF. Drawing the rest from reference TRBV28 and TRBJ2-6, the complete variable domain is DVKVTQSSRYLVKRTGEKVFLECVQDMDHENMFWYRQDPGLGLRLIYFSYDVKMKEKGDIPEGYSVSREKKERFSLILESASTNQTSMYLCASSHRVSSGANVLTFGAGSRLTVL.

The genes are TRBV30 and TRBJ1-2, with no clear D. Trimming took 1 base from V and 4 from J, leaving 4 bases between them. CDR1 and CDR2 (germline): GTSNPN, SVGIG (reference sequence). The CDR3 is 11 amino acids. The CDR3 coding sequence is TGTGCCTGGAGTGAGCTCTATGGCTACACCTTC. Encoded protein: CAWSELYGYTF.

This clone was seen once. This sequence joins TRBV1 and TRBJ2-3; TRBD2 is taken as the D call from the table, unchecked against the DNA. TRBV1 is termed a pseudogene. This CDR3 spans 17 amino acids. The CDR3 sequence: CTSSQPKGLADTDTQYF. The CDR3 bases are TGCACCAGCAGCCAACCGAAGGGACTAGCGGACACAGATACGCAGTATTTT.

V usage is TRBV11-1 and J usage is TRBJ2-3; 12 nucleotides match TRBD2. This CDR3 is 16 amino acids long. Germline V CDR1 and CDR2: SGHAT, FQDESV (reference sequence). V lost 5 bases and J lost 8; bases outside the gene matches: 11. The CDR3 reads CASSPRTSGERGTQYF. The CDR3 DNA is TGTGCCAGCAGCCCCCGGACTAGCGGGGAGAGGGGTACGCAGTATTTT.

The V and J genes are TRBV5-1 and TRBJ2-7, with 8 bases that match TRBD1. Trimming removed 0 bases from V and 6 bases from J; junction bases left unmatched: 2. The CDR3 has 13 residues. The germline gives CDR1 SGHRS, CDR2 YFSETQ. The CDR3 DNA follows: TGCGCCAGCAGCTTGGCCAGGGGGCGCGAGCAGTACTTC. Residues: CASSLARGREQYF.

The J gene is TRBJ1-2, the V gene TRBV19, with D possibly being TRBD1 (6 bases). The CDR3 is 14 residues long. Germline V gives CDR1 LNHDA, CDR2 SQIVND (reference sequence). Trimming removed 3 bases at V and 4 bases at J, with 12 bases between. For the CDR3, the DNA is TGTGCCAGTAGTATGAGCGGGGGCGGCTATGGCTACACCTTC. This gives the protein CASSMSGGGYGYTF.

CDR3: CASSLKGDRVGFYTGELFF. Written as DNA, the CDR3 is TGTGCCAGCAGTTTAAAAGGGGACAGGGTGGGGTTTTATACCGGGGAGCTGTTTTTT. This rearrangement joins TRBV27 to TRBJ2-2; 9 bases agree with TRBD1. Germline values: CDR1 MNHEY, CDR2 SMNVEV (reference sequence). The V gene end was trimmed by 2 bases and the J gene end by 5 bases; junction bases not matched to a gene: 15. The CDR3 is made up of 19 amino acids.

The table lists this clone with a count of one. This chain joins TRBV6-8 and TRBJ1-2; 9 bases are a match to TRBD1. V shed 7 bases and J 4 bases; nucleotides not matched to a gene: 10. The V gene's germline CDR1 is MNHGY and CDR2 SAAAGT. CDR3 length: 15 residues. The chain's CDR3 is CASMHNRGRTYGYTF. The CDR3 nucleotides are TGTGCCAGCATGCATAACAGGGGGCGAACCTATGGCTACACCTTC.

The V gene is TRBV7-8, the J gene TRBJ2-3; a possible D gene is TRBD1 (5 bases). Trimming left V 5 bases short and J 0 bases short, with 9 bases between. The V gene's germline CDR1 is SGHVS and CDR2 FQNEAQ. The CDR3 loop spans 14 amino acids. CDR3 residues: CASSPGYSTDTQYF. DNA of the CDR3: TGTGCCAGCAGCCCAGGGTATAGCACAGATACGCAGTATTTT.

V usage is TRBV9 and J usage is TRBJ2-3, with TRBD1 as a possible D gene (5 bases). The CDR3 loop spans 17 amino acids. Germline CDR1 and CDR2: SGDLS and YYNGEE. V dropped 2 bases and J dropped 4 bases, with 20 bases sitting between them. The CDR3 here is CASSVSWTFLPSDTQYF. The CDR3 nucleotides read TGTGCCAGCAGCGTCTCGTGGACATTCCTCCCGTCAGATACGCAGTATTTT. Based on the CDR3 plus reference TRBV9 and TRBJ2-3, the full variable domain is DSGVTQTPKHLITATGQRVTLRCSPRSGDLSVYWYQQSLDQGLQFLIQYYNGEERAKGNILERFSAQQFPDLHSELNLSSLELGDSALYFCASSVSWTFLPSDTQYFGPGTRLTVL.

The rearrangement uses TRBV5-1 and TRBJ1-1; 8 bases agree with TRBD1. There are 14 residues in the CDR3. Losses at the gene ends were 4 bases for V and 6 bases for J; bases not matched to a gene: 8. The germline gives CDR1 SGHRS, CDR2 YFSETQ. The CDR3 loop reads CASSPAGGLAEAFF. In nucleotides, the CDR3 is TGCGCCAGCAGCCCGGCAGGGGGCCTCGCTGAAGCTTTCTTT.

The V call is TRBV29-1, the J call TRBJ2-3; 7 nucleotides align to TRBD1. V was clipped by 7 bases and J by 6 bases; unmatched bases: 13. Per germline, CDR1 SQVTM and CDR2 ANQGSEA. This CDR3 is built from 14 residues. CDR3 loop: CSGRQVLQGDTQYF. Written as DNA, the CDR3 is TGCAGCGGAAGACAGGTCCTACAGGGGGATACGCAGTATTTT.

This clone was recorded a few times. J is TRBJ2-1 and V is TRBV3-1 (or the pseudogene TRBV3-2), with D maybe TRBD2 (5 bases). V was cut by 0 bases and J by 6 bases, with 6 bases left in between. This CDR3 comprises 13 residues. Germline V lookup: CDR1 LGHDT, CDR2 YNNKEL (reference sequence). Here the CDR3 reads CASSQDRGNEQFF. The CDR3 coding sequence is TGTGCCAGCAGCCAAGATCGGGGCAATGAGCAGTTCTTC.

V and J are TRBV2 and TRBJ2-1; 7 bases are shared with TRBD1. Looked up from germline, CDR1 is SNHLY and CDR2 is FYNNEI. With V trimmed by 8 bases and J by 2 bases, 6 bases remained unmatched. The CDR3 is 14 amino acids. CDR3 sequence (DNA): TGTGCCAGCCAAACAGGGGTCCCCTACAATGAGCAGTTCTTC. Translating it yields CASQTGVPYNEQFF.

This clone was seen a single time. The chain recombines TRBV6-6 with TRBJ1-5; TRBD1 aligns across 8 bases. The CDR3 loop spans 15 amino acids. J was trimmed by 1 base and V by 5 bases; bases with no gene match: 4. Germline-derived CDR1 and CDR2 are MNHNY and SVGAGI (reference sequence). For the CDR3, the DNA is TGTGCCAGCAGTCGGACAGGGATGAGCAATCAGCCCCAGCATTTT. Its protein product is CASSRTGMSNQPQHF.

The CDR3 nucleotides are TGTGCCAGCAGTTCGATCTACAGGGGGCGGTTGAACGAGCAGTACTTC. Residues: CASSSIYRGRLNEQYF. The J gene is TRBJ2-7, the V gene TRBV27, with 9 bases fitting TRBD1. V shed 4 bases, J shed 5 bases, and the junction held 12 bases outside the gene matches. Germline values: CDR1 MNHEY, CDR2 SMNVEV (reference sequence). The CDR3 spans 16 residues.

The CDR3 sequence is CASSYSRLTNEKLFF. The CDR3 DNA is TGTGCCAGCAGTTACTCGAGGCTGACTAATGAAAAACTGTTTTTT. This chain connects TRBV6-5 to TRBJ1-4, with D unresolved. The V end lost 0 bases, the J end lost 2 bases, and 7 bases lay between the germline ends. This CDR3 is built from 15 residues. Germline CDR1 is MNHEY and CDR2 is SVGAGI.

The chain joins TRBV2 to TRBJ1-1; TRBD1 matches 11 bases. This CDR3 is 13 amino acids long. With 4 bases clipped from V and 12 bases from J, the junction kept 7 bases outside the gene matches. Germline V gene sequence: CDR1 SNHLY, CDR2 FYNNEI. The CDR3 loop is CASSGTGGLGSFF. The CDR3 DNA is TGTGCCAGCAGTGGGACAGGGGGCCTCGGGTCTTTCTTT.

The chain recombines TRBV2 with TRBJ2-4; TRBD1 matches 7 bases. The CDR3 is 17 amino acids. Per the germline V gene, CDR1 is SNHLY and CDR2 is FYNNEI. V lost 7 bases and J lost 0; bases outside the gene matches: 12. The CDR3 region is CASTRGMVPQAKNIQYF. The CDR3 DNA reads TGTGCCAGCACCAGGGGGATGGTTCCTCAAGCCAAAAACATTCAGTACTTC.

The chain uses TRBV5-1 and TRBJ1-6, with TRBD1 identical over 8 bases. The V segment lost 4 bases and the J segment 7 bases; nucleotides outside the gene matches: 13. The CDR3 contains 17 residues. Germline V gene sequence: CDR1 SGHRS, CDR2 YFSETQ. CDR3 protein: CASSLNPRTGTNSPLHF. The CDR3 DNA reads as TGCGCCAGCAGCCTGAACCCGCGGACAGGGACAAATTCACCCCTCCACTTT.

This chain uses TRBV5-8 with TRBJ2-1, with 13 bases identical to TRBD2. The germline V gene encodes CDR1 SGHTS and CDR2 YDEGEE. V gave up 4 bases and J gave up 6 bases; unmatched junction bases: 10. CDR3 length equals 17 residues. CDR3 DNA sequence: TGTGCCAGCAGCAGGACTAGCGGGAGTTCCCAACCCAATGAGCAGTTCTTC. Encoded protein: CASSRTSGSSQPNEQFF.

This chain links TRBV18 with TRBJ2-7; TRBD1 matches at 8 bases. The CDR3 has 14 amino acids. V lost 3 bases to trimming and J lost 4 bases; unmatched junction nucleotides: 5. In germline, CDR1 is KGHSH, CDR2 LQKENI. CDR3 loop: CASSPATGGYEQYF. The CDR3 DNA is TGTGCCAGCTCACCCGCCACAGGGGGGTACGAGCAGTACTTC.

This chain links TRBV27 with TRBJ2-6; tentative D call: TRBD2 (6 bases). The CDR3 loop spans 16 amino acids. Germline CDR1 is MNHEY and CDR2 is SMNVEV (reference sequence). The germline V and J ends were trimmed by 5 bases and 0 bases, with 11 bases remaining between them. The CDR3 loop is CASSPAGSSGANVLTF. The CDR3, as DNA: TGTGCCAGCAGTCCCGCGGGGAGCTCTGGGGCCAACGTCCTGACTTTC.

The chain employs TRBV18 and TRBJ1-3; 9 bases agree with TRBD1. Germline lookup yields CDR1 KGHSH and CDR2 LQKENI. The CDR3 contains 15 residues. Trimming took 3 bases from V and 2 from J; bases not matched to a gene: 2. CDR3 loop: CASSPGTGTGNTIYF. The DNA for the CDR3 is TGTGCCAGCTCACCCGGGACAGGGACTGGAAACACCATATATTTT.

V usage is TRBV10-1 and J usage is TRBJ2-2; TRBD1 is a possible D gene (6 bases). V was pared by 2 bases and J by 3 bases, with 7 bases between. This CDR3 comprises 14 residues. Germline-derived CDR1 and CDR2 are WNHNN and SYGVQD (reference sequence). In DNA, the CDR3 is TGCGCCAGCAGTGAGACAGGGCACACCGGGGAGCTGTTTTTT. Its translation: CASSETGHTGELFF.